One and the same sample provided the 27 T cell receptor beta chains below, sequenced in a study of T cells of healthy individuals. MiXCR, applied by TCRdb to the 5' RACE reads, yields one record per CDR3 protein. This table has 75,000 to 95,000 distinct CDR3 sequences, 5% appearing once. Receptor source: a female donor in good health.

V and J are TRBV29-1 and TRBJ1-1; weak D call: TRBD1 (6 bases). V lost 4 bases and J lost 0, with 12 bases in between. The CDR3 is 14 residues long. The germline V gene encodes CDR1 SQVTM and CDR2 ANQGSEA. CDR3 protein: CSVGGTSMNTEAFF. DNA of the CDR3: TGCAGCGTTGGGGGGACATCTATGAACACTGAAGCTTTCTTT.

At least ten counts were recorded for this clonotype. This chain connects TRBV9 to TRBJ2-2; D is perhaps TRBD1 (6 bases). Germline V lookup: CDR1 SGDLS, CDR2 YYNGEE. This CDR3 comprises 16 residues. V was shortened by 1 base and J by 6 bases, with 16 bases between the two germline ends. The CDR3 spells CASSVLSASGAGELFF. The CDR3 DNA reads TGTGCCAGCAGCGTACTTAGCGCTTCAGGGGCCGGGGAGCTGTTTTTT.

This clonotype was seen a handful of times. This chain uses TRBV4-2 with TRBJ1-5; TRBD1 matches 7 bases. The CDR3 sequence is 18 residues long. Germline V gene data show CDR1 as LGHNA and CDR2 as YNFKEQ. The J segment lost 0 bases and the V segment lost 0 bases, leaving 8 bases of the junction unmatched. The CDR3 sequence is CASSQDRDSTYSNQPQHF. The CDR3 DNA follows: TGTGCCAGCAGCCAAGATCGGGACAGCACCTATAGCAATCAGCCCCAGCATTTT.

The V gene is TRBV11-2, the J gene TRBJ2-7, with D uncertain. V was clipped by 6 bases and J by 3 bases, with 12 bases between them. This CDR3 contains 13 residues. Germline CDR1 SGHAT, CDR2 FQNNGV. The CDR3 region is CASSSDGDYEQYF. The CDR3 nucleotides read TGTGCCAGCAGTTCCGACGGTGACTACGAGCAGTACTTC.

This clonotype was found many times. The CDR3 DNA sequence: TGTGCCAGCTCACCACAACCGGGACAGGTAGGTGGAAGCAATCAGCCCCAGCATTTT. Translated: CASSPQPGQVGGSNQPQHF. The chain carries TRBV18 and TRBJ1-5; 8 bases are shared with TRBD1. The CDR3 runs to 19 residues. Trimming took 1 base from V and 1 from J; bases not matched to a gene: 12. CDR1 and CDR2 from the germline V gene are KGHSH and LQKENI.

This clonotype was recorded at least ten times. This chain links TRBV20-1 with TRBJ2-7, with TRBD2 matching over 11 bases. The CDR3 is 15 residues long. With V trimmed by 5 bases and J by 6 bases, 12 bases remained unmatched. The germline gives CDR1 DFQATT, CDR2 SNEGSKA (reference sequence). CDR3 loop: CSAPSRTSGFFEQYF. Written as DNA, the CDR3 is TGCAGTGCTCCGAGCCGGACTAGCGGGTTTTTCGAGCAGTACTTC.

This clonotype has a count of ten or more. The V and J genes are TRBV5-5 and TRBJ2-5; the match to TRBD2 covers 8 bases. With 1 base clipped from V and 5 bases from J, the junction kept 7 bases outside the gene matches. Germline V gene data show CDR1 as SGHKS and CDR2 as YYEKEE (reference sequence). CDR3 length: 15 residues. The CDR3 DNA follows: TGTGCCAGCAGCTTGCCCGATATAGCGGGGGAGACCCAGTACTTC. This codes for CASSLPDIAGETQYF.

This clonotype was observed many times. This chain connects TRBV4-1 to TRBJ2-3; 7 positions agree with TRBD2. Germline trimming cut 3 bases from V and 0 bases from J; bases unmatched to any gene: 3. Looked up from germline, CDR1 is MGHRA and CDR2 is YSYEKL. The CDR3 length is 15 residues. The CDR3: CASSHTSVSTDTQYF. CDR3 in DNA: TGCGCCAGCAGCCACACTAGCGTAAGCACAGATACGCAGTATTTT.

This clonotype was recorded many times. The chain combines TRBV10-3 with TRBJ1-2, with D possibly being TRBD1 (5 bases). The CDR3 is 19 amino acids. With 4 bases removed from V and 5 bases from J, the gap between germline ends came to 29 bases. The V gene's germline CDR1 is ENHRY and CDR2 SYGVKD. Here the CDR3 DNA reads TGTGCCATCAGTGTTGGAGTGAGGGACTTACAAAGGGAGGCTTATGGCTACACCTTC. It encodes CAISVGVRDLQREAYGYTF.

This clonotype came up a few times. This chain links TRBV12-3 or TRBV12-4 with TRBJ1-1; D unclear. The CDR3 is 12 amino acids. V lost 7 bases and J 4 bases, leaving 10 bases between the germline ends. CDR3 residues: CASTIGATEAFF. CDR3 nucleotide sequence: TGTGCCAGCACCATTGGCGCCACTGAAGCTTTCTTT.

The gene calls are TRBV30 and TRBJ2-3; D gene ambiguous. Trimming removed 2 bases from V and 5 bases from J, with 5 bases in between. The CDR3 has 11 residues. Germline loops: CDR1 GTSNPN, CDR2 SVGIG (reference sequence). The CDR3 DNA follows: TGTGCCTGGAGTCGGAGAGATACGCAGTATTTT. This encodes CAWSRRDTQYF.

In this sample, this clonotype turned up many times. The chain employs TRBV6-2 or TRBV6-3 and TRBJ1-5; D is undetermined. Trimming left V 1 base short and J 1 base short, with 8 bases between. This CDR3 is built from 15 residues. In germline, CDR1 is MNHEY, CDR2 SVGEGT. The CDR3 DNA is TGTGCCAGCAGTTACTATAAACAGAGCAATCAGCCCCAGCATTTT. Translation: CASSYYKQSNQPQHF.

This clonotype was counted at least ten times. The gene calls are TRBV28 and TRBJ2-1, with D perhaps given as TRBD1 or TRBD2 (5 bases each). This CDR3 contains 14 residues. Germline CDR1 MDHEN, CDR2 SYDVKM. V lost 2 bases, J lost 8 bases, and 13 bases lay in between. CDR3 in DNA: TGTGCCAGCAGTTTAAATGGGGGAAGCGATGAGCAGTTCTTC. This encodes CASSLNGGSDEQFF.

In its sample, this clonotype was seen many times. The chain combines TRBV7-3 with TRBJ2-5, with a weak D call TRBD2 (6 bases). The CDR3 is made up of 13 amino acids. Trimming pared 3 bases from V and 4 bases from J, leaving 9 bases between. CDR1 is SGHTA and CDR2 is FQGTGA in the germline V gene. The CDR3 region has the DNA TGTGCCAGCAGCTTCGGGAGTGCAGAGACCCAGTACTTC. Encoded protein: CASSFGSAETQYF.

In its sample, this clonotype was seen many times. This chain joins TRBV4-3 and TRBJ2-2; a weak D match, TRBD2 (5 bases). The V and J ends lost 0 bases and 5 bases respectively, with 7 bases between them. This CDR3 has 14 residues. Germline CDR1 reads LGHNA; CDR2 reads YSLEER. Here the CDR3 DNA reads TGCGCCAGCAGCCAAGAGACGGGGACCGGGGAGCTGTTTTTT. Translated, it gives CASSQETGTGELFF.

This sequence joins TRBV3-1 and TRBJ2-1, with 9 positions matching TRBD2. The CDR3 totals 18 residues. Losses at the gene ends were 3 bases for V and 0 bases for J; bases not matched to a gene: 9. Germline V lookup: CDR1 LGHDT, CDR2 YNNKEL (reference sequence). The CDR3 sequence: CASSHDPTSGSSYNEQFF. CDR3 coding DNA: TGTGCCAGCAGCCACGATCCGACTAGCGGAAGCTCCTACAATGAGCAGTTCTTC.

The chain has TRBV19 and TRBJ1-5, with D unclear. The CDR3 runs to 13 residues. Germline V gene lookup returns CDR1 LNHDA and CDR2 SQIVND (reference sequence). The V end lost 6 bases, the J end lost 2 bases, and 8 bases lay between the germline ends. The DNA for the CDR3 is TGTGCCAGTAGCGGGGTGGGCAATCAGCCCCAGCATTTT. Translated: CASSGVGNQPQHF.

In its sample, this clonotype was seen many times. The rearrangement joins TRBV30 to TRBJ1-1; no clear D gene. Germline CDR1 GTSNPN, CDR2 SVGIG (reference sequence). Trimming removed 2 bases from V and 4 bases from J, with 11 bases in between. There are 13 residues in the CDR3. The CDR3 spells CAWSWGEGTEAFF. The CDR3 DNA reads as TGTGCCTGGAGTTGGGGAGAGGGCACTGAAGCTTTCTTT.

This clonotype was seen only a few times. The J gene is TRBJ1-4, the V gene TRBV4-3; 8 positions agree with TRBD1. This CDR3 comprises 15 residues. Germline V gives CDR1 LGHNA, CDR2 YSLEER. J gave up 6 bases and V 0 bases, and 3 bases lay outside the gene matches. The CDR3 is CASSQDRQGYEKLFF. The CDR3 DNA sequence: TGCGCCAGCAGCCAAGATAGACAGGGGTATGAAAAACTGTTTTTT.

This clonotype was counted at least ten times. The CDR3 DNA is TGTGCCAGCAGCGTAGGTGGGGGATCGATTATGGGCTACACCTTC. Protein: CASSVGGGSIMGYTF. The chain has TRBV9 and TRBJ1-2; D is possibly TRBD1 (5 bases). The germline V gene has CDR1 SGDLS and CDR2 YYNGEE. The CDR3 consists of 15 residues. V was pared by 0 bases and J by 8 bases, with 17 bases between.

To note about this clonotype: The junction departs from the called germline gene at one end, perhaps through a read error. This chain uses TRBV9 with TRBJ2-1; TRBD2 is a possible D gene (5 bases). From germline, CDR1 is SGDLS and CDR2 YYNGEE. CDR3 length: 15 amino acids. The CDR3 protein is CVSSVRGLKGDEQFF. The CDR3 DNA is TGTGTCAGCAGCGTACGGGGTCTCAAGGGCGATGAGCAGTTCTTC.

This clonotype was detected ten times or more. The rearrangement uses TRBV6-6 and TRBJ2-7; TRBD1 might be the D (6 bases). The CDR3 runs to 17 residues. CDR1 and CDR2 (germline): MNHNY, SVGAGI (reference sequence). V lost 6 bases to trimming and J lost 2 bases, with 23 bases between them. The CDR3 sequence: CASSKIPTTGRTYEQYF. CDR3 bases: TGTGCCAGCAGCAAAATCCCGACGACAGGCCGAACCTACGAGCAGTACTTC.

This clonotype was counted only a few times. V usage is TRBV4-2 and J usage is TRBJ1-1; no clear D. Trimming left V 0 bases short and J 10 bases short, with 12 bases between. CDR3 length: 13 residues. Germline CDR1 LGHNA, CDR2 YNFKEQ. CDR3 loop: CASSQEIPDRAFF. The CDR3 region has the DNA TGTGCCAGCAGCCAAGAAATTCCCGATAGAGCTTTCTTT.

This clonotype was counted at least ten times. The rearrangement joins TRBV11-2 to TRBJ2-7; possible D gene TRBD1, 5 bases. V dropped 8 bases and J dropped 6 bases, with 17 bases sitting between them. This CDR3 is built from 13 residues. Looked up from germline, CDR1 is SGHAT and CDR2 is FQNNGV. The DNA for the CDR3 is TGTGCCAGCGTCGGTAGATGGGGCCGCGAGCAGTACTTC. Amino acids: CASVGRWGREQYF.

This clonotype was picked up a small number of times. The rearrangement uses TRBV7-2 and TRBJ1-5; D ambiguous. The V gene's germline CDR1 is SGHTA and CDR2 FQGNSA. There are 14 residues in the CDR3. The V end was cut by 5 bases, the J end by 0 bases, with 8 bases between. CDR3: CASSEQISNQPQHF. CDR3 nucleotide sequence: TGTGCCAGCAGCGAGCAGATTAGCAATCAGCCCCAGCATTTT. Supplemented by reference TRBV7-2 and TRBJ1-5, the full variable domain reads GAGVSQSPSNKVTEKGKDVELRCDPISGHTALYWYRQSLGQGLEFLIYFQGNSAPDKSGLPSDRFSAERTGGSVSTLTIQRTQQEDSAVYLCASSEQISNQPQHFGDGTRLSIL.

Many counts were recorded for this clonotype. The V gene is TRBV20-1, the J gene TRBJ2-1; maybe TRBD2 (5 bases). The V gene lost 3 bases and the J gene lost 0 bases, with 18 bases spanning the gap. Germline CDR1 reads DFQATT; CDR2 reads SNEGSKA (reference sequence). CDR3 length: 17 residues. This CDR3 is CSARSPSAGSSYNEQFF. The CDR3 DNA sequence: TGCAGTGCTAGGTCCCCCTCCGCGGGCTCCTCCTACAATGAGCAGTTCTTC.

The chain recombines TRBV7-9 with TRBJ2-7; 8 bases are a match to TRBD1. V gave up 5 bases and J gave up 5 bases; unmatched junction bases: 14. The V gene's germline CDR1 is SEHNR and CDR2 FQNEAQ (reference sequence). The CDR3 runs to 16 residues. CDR3 region: CASSGEAGGRRDEQYF. The DNA of the CDR3 is TGTGCCAGCAGCGGAGAGGCAGGGGGCAGGAGGGACGAGCAGTACTTC. The whole variable domain, filled in from reference TRBV7-9 and TRBJ2-7, reads DTGVSQNPRHKITKRGQNVTFRCDPISEHNRLYWYRQTLGQGPEFLTYFQNEAQLEKSRLLSDRFSAERPKGSFSTLEIQRTEQGDSAMYLCASSGEAGGRRDEQYFGPGTRLTVT.